This TCR beta chain appears in the sequencing data of a study of CD8 T cells in Susac syndrome. An input of about 0.5 to 1 ug of RNA was subjected to reverse transcription using random hexamers. immunoSEQ multiplex PCR amplified TCR beta CDR3 across 54 Vbeta, 13 Jbeta. TCRdb processed the immunoSEQ multiplex PCR reads anew with MiXCR; each CDR3 protein has one entry. The sample includes about 200,000 distinct CDR3 sequences, roughly 95% of them seen just once. CDR3 size: 15 residues. CDR1 and CDR2 from the germline V gene are SQVTM and ANQGSEA. The ends lost 5 bases at V and 7 bases at J; junction bases unmatched: 9. Controls were age- and sex-matched healthy donors. TEMRA cells were enriched by FACS, and CD4+ and CD8+ T cells were negatively isolated.

Sequencing input: CD4+ T cells from PBMCs. The chain recombines TRBV29-1 with TRBJ1-5; 12 bases line up with TRBD1. This clonotype was obtained from a human donor in good health. The CDR3 nucleotides are TGCAGCGTTTCCCTGGGACAGGGGGCAAGGCAGCCCCAGCATTTT. Translated, it gives CSVSLGQGARQPQHF.